What follows describes a single T cell receptor beta chain. The target of this receptor is not known. There are no base qualities to consult, and no much larger clone falls within one base. CDR1 SGHRS and CDR2 YFSETQ are derived from the germline V gene. The CDR3, from cysteine to phenylalanine, totals 15 residues. The retained sequence is limited to the CDR3, 45 bases, with the frame set at the first base. Trimmed from V: 0 bases; trimmed from J: 4 bases; junction bases lacking a gene match: 6. The data were taken from a study of cytomegalovirus exposure and HLA in healthy donors (dated by TCRdb to about 2017). Some background on the complete study: An earlier analysis of approximately 600 of the donors reported 250 to 350 Gb of sequence data and some 100 million unique TCR beta sequences from about 179 million T cells. Around 320 gigabases of sequencing data and tens of millions of unique TCR sequences were included in an early release covering several hundred HLA-typed donors. Of the roughly 390 genotyped donors, roughly 80% were placed in the genetic ancestry cluster associated with self-reported Caucasian donors. The study aimed to test whether cataloging public T cell receptors could reveal signatures of past pathogen exposure. Using immunosequencing, the study profiled T cell repertoires from 666 subjects and related those repertoires to cytomegalovirus serostatus. Besides the first cohort of approximately 670 subjects, a separate validation cohort made up of roughly 130 different subjects was used. The study combined high-throughput TCR immunosequencing, statistical association of individual TCRs with disease status, and machine learning to predict cytomegalovirus infection status. A later analysis re-examined previously published TCR beta repertoires from more than 600 donors and added high-resolution HLA genotyping to investigate patterns of TCR occurrence. The later analysis used no new phenotypic data to find candidate immune exposures, relying instead on TCR beta sequences and their occurrence across donors. An earlier analysis of about 620 of the donors applied high-throughput TCR beta sequencing to assess whether each TCR beta V gene segment acted as functional or pseudogenic. Alongside the repertoire data, information on donor age, sex, ethnicity and CMV serostatus was compiled. A later genetic analysis used genome-wide SNP genotypes for 398 of the 666 donors, treating that subset as a discovery cohort. Every discovery cohort repertoire had been produced on one sequencing platform. Class I and class II HLA loci were covered by the typing at four-digit resolution. The number of typed donors differed by locus: about 620-640 for A, B, C, DRB1 and DQB1; 522 for DQA1; 606 for DPA1; and roughly 450 for DPB1. Roughly five DR-DQ haplotypes were handled as single units for association and clustering, since linkage in the cohort was strong. Across 300 to 500 genotyped donors of the cohort, an average of about 200,000 unique TCR beta nucleotide sequences per donor were sequenced, and roughly a sixth of those sequences were non-productive. Results the study describes overall, beyond this receptor: In a later analysis, most CMV-associated TCR beta chains were found to appear HLA-restricted, with HLA associations seemingly driven largely by CMV exposure. The study gave a list of about 170 TCR beta chains associated with cytomegalovirus. A cluster of highly shared sequence variants was judged likely to be a technical artifact of the sequencing pipeline. Compared with the approximately 700-donor mean, donors in an Asian-associated ancestry cluster had fewer N-insertions in productive TCRs, according to a later genetic analysis. Because HLA typing was unavailable for some donors at each locus, only the typed subset was used in association tests. This cohort had only TCR beta chains sequenced, and the lack of alpha or paired-chain data limited which features could be detected. In a later analysis, the rate of TCR association differed among HLA loci, with DRB1 alleles having the most associated TCRs and HLA-C alleles having the fewest. According to the authors, the approach could potentially be generalized to other disease states and immunological phenotypes. Over 15 rarely observed V segments, including chromosome 9 orphons, were excluded from the earlier analysis of some 590 of the donors because counts were too low. Several of the top co-occurrence clusters appeared to be linked to parvovirus B19, influenza, CMV and Epstein-Barr virus, according to a later analysis. Immune exposure information for the cohort was limited to CMV serostatus. In a later analysis, HLA-associated TCR beta chains showed more clonal expansion and lower generation probabilities than non-associated chains that were equally common. In a later analysis, 16,951 TCR beta sequences were associated with specific HLA alleles at a false discovery rate of 0.05. In both the original and validation cohorts, the classifier was reported to diagnose cytomegalovirus status with high specificity and sensitivity. Across donors, most TCR sequences were observed very rarely, whereas some public TCRs were present in many individuals. Because the 87-base-pair reads could not distinguish some IMGT-functional V segments, including TRBV6-2 and TRBV6-3, those segments were excluded. In an earlier analysis of approximately 590 of the donors, most TCR beta V segments appeared in productive rearrangements about 87% or about 30% of the time, broadly matching IMGT annotations. Assigning TCR associations to individual alleles was difficult when HLA alleles, especially DR and DQ, strongly co-occurred. Linkage disequilibrium might explain the correlated functional status among segregating V segments, but an unknown experimental factor could not be excluded. Three of the identified cytomegalovirus-associated TCR beta chains were confirmed in vitro to be specific for cytomegalovirus antigens. A later genetic analysis associated a missense DCLRE1C variant with V-gene and J-gene trimming of TCR beta chains, and an independent cohort replicated the association. A further reported finding was that TCR beta sequences accurately predicted the HLA-A and HLA-B alleles for most subjects in the first cohort. Roughly uniform sequencing depth across donors was assumed in presence/absence analyses, although this assumption may not hold.

The cohort was made up of 500 to 850 healthy bone marrow donors. Cohort members were all nominally healthy when sampled, although unrecorded immune exposures were likely present. The donor tested CMV seronegative and was one of the 352 seronegative cohort members. A peripheral blood sample was provided by each donor, and peripheral blood mononuclear cells were used for TCR beta sequencing. Genomic DNA was extracted from the blood cell samples with the Qiagen DNeasy Blood Extraction Kit. Receptor libraries were prepared by the immunoSEQ multiplex PCR assay. The multiplex PCR relied on a mix of 60 forward primers for TCR Vbeta segments and 13 reverse primers for TCR Jbeta segments. Amplification of the CDR3 region of rearranged TCR beta genes was performed with a multiplex PCR assay on genomic DNA. Amplified TCR beta libraries were sequenced as 87-base-pair reads on the Illumina HiSeq System. From the authors' description of their analysis: In a later analysis, around 80 million unique TCR beta chains were counted across the approximately 620 repertoires, and around 11 million of these chains were shared by at least two donors. A nearest-neighbor algorithm error-corrected the raw reads and collapsed the reads into unique sequences, merging closely related sequences to remove PCR and sequencing errors. To assign V, D and J gene segments, CDR3 sequences were aligned to IMGT reference sequences. Each retained sequence needed at least a six-nucleotide match to both a V gene segment and a J gene segment. Rearrangements were called productive when the CDR3 lacked stop codons and stayed in frame with V and J; all others were non-productive. Following IMGT convention, CDR3 was defined as the stretch from the second conserved V-encoded cysteine up to the conserved J-encoded phenylalanine. In an earlier analysis of around 600 of the donors, sequences lacking an unambiguous match to a single V gene segment were excluded. In an earlier analysis of 450 to 750 of the donors, a V segment was called functional when productive rearrangements were above 56.7%, and segregating when the standard deviation between donors exceeded 5%. To diagnose cytomegalovirus status from the catalog of TCR beta chain sequences, a statistical classification framework was built. In a later analysis, TCR nucleotide sequences were compared against IMGT/GENE-DB human TR gene sequences so that V and J genes could be assigned. A later analysis assigned CDR3 sequences and most-parsimonious VDJ recombination scenarios with the TCRdist pipeline. A later analysis defined each TCR beta chain by its CDR3 amino acid sequence plus V-gene family, and excluded reads lacking a unique V-gene family. A later analysis removed nearly 600 highly shared, low-generation-probability nucleotide sequences to deal with suspected cross-contamination and a sequencing artifact. In a later analysis, a clonal expansion index was calculated for each public chain from normalized within-repertoire ranks of inferred template counts. A later analysis computed generation probabilities with a VDJ recombination model fitted to out-of-frame rearrangements, and checked the results against IGoR. Hypergeometric tests were used in a later analysis to score TCR-TCR, TCR-HLA and TCR-CMV co-occurrence, with a repertoire-size bias correction applied to the TCR pairs. False discovery rates were estimated in a later analysis by permuting HLA or CMV assignments 20 times. A later analysis grouped co-occurring TCRs with DBSCAN, adding TCRdist sequence similarity when clustering within HLA-allele-positive subsets. Co-occurrence clustering excluded repertoires with fewer than 30,000 or more than 120,000 public chains, plus five with anomalous nucleotide sharing. Sourced from immuneACCESS, this table was stored by TCRdb with only in-frame sequences that have V and J called. A share of the clones is absent; for the studies checked, an unresolved V gene accounts for under half, and the remainder has no known explanation. D and trimming come from the DNA, and the V and J calls and clone size come from that table. This sample is represented by over 100,000 clones; roughly 73% of them were singletons. Of the sample, roughly 0.9% is held by the ten largest clones.

The sample consisted of PBMCs. Rearrangement joined TRBV5-1 to TRBJ2-5; TRBD2 agrees with 7 junctional bases. This sequence originates from a woman in her twenties or thirties in good health and CMV-seronegative. The nucleotides are TGCGCCAGCAGCTTGGACGGGAGGCCCGGAGAGACCCAGTACTTC. This codes for CASSLDGRPGETQYF.